This T cell receptor (beta chain) was identified during a study of blood T cell repertoires in COVID-19. The CDR3 totals 14 residues. V trimming: 3 bases; J trimming: 10 bases; junction bases outside the gene matches: 9. Looked up from germline, CDR1 is SEHNR and CDR2 is FQNEAQ (reference sequence). Some clones are missing from TCRdb's copy, which holds only in-frame ones; the method was immunoSEQ multiplex PCR. The sample consists of approximately 480,000 clones, 87% of them appearing once. Participants, roughly 18 to 100 years old, spanned approximately 25 US areas. Cohort allocation depended upon clinical history that participants reported. This clone was seen ten or more times.

This clonotype originated in a woman aged 18-35 years who had recovered from COVID-19. Sequenced sample: PBMCs or T cells enriched from blood (not recorded which). The chain employs TRBV7-9 and TRBJ1-1; 9 nucleotides match TRBD1. Here the CDR3 reads CASSLAGQGKGAFF. CDR3 nucleotides: TGTGCCAGCAGCTTGGCGGGACAGGGTAAGGGAGCTTTCTTT.